This T cell receptor (beta chain) was sequenced during a study of CD8+ T cells in alopecia areata. In its sample, this clone was seen once. The V gene's germline CDR1 is MNHEY and CDR2 SMNVEV (reference sequence). The CDR3 length is 14 residues. V lost 5 bases, J lost 10 bases, and 7 bases stayed unmatched. Extraction and reverse transcription of RNA yielded cDNA as the sequencing template. Here immunoSEQ multiplex PCR was the method, and the copy in TCRdb shows in-frame clones only, minus some. The table shows under 110,000 clones, with almost 60% occurring only once. Sample treatment: oral pan-JAK inhibitor, 5-10 mg twice daily.

This rearrangement joins TRBV27 to TRBJ2-3; 12 nucleotides line up with TRBD2. The TCR was taken from a human donor with alopecia areata. The source was CD8+ T cells sorted from blood, collected between weeks 55 and 70, from a patient treated with tofacitinib. In nucleotides, the CDR3 is TGTGCCAGCAGTCCCCGGACTAGCGGGGTATCGCAGTATTTT. It specifies CASSPRTSGVSQYF.